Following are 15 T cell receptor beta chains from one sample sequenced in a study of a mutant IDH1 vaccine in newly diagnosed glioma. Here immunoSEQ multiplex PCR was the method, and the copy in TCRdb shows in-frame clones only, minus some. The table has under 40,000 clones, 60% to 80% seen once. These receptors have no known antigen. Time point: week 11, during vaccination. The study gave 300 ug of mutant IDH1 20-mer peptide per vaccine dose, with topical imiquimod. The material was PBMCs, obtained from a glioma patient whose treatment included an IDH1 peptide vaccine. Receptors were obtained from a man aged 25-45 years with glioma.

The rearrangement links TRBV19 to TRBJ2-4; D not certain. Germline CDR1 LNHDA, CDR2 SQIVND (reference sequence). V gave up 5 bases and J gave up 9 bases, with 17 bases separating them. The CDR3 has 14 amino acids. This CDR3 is CASSGPGPGIIQYF. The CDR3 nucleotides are TGTGCCAGTAGTGGACCCGGGCCCGGAATCATTCAGTACTTC.

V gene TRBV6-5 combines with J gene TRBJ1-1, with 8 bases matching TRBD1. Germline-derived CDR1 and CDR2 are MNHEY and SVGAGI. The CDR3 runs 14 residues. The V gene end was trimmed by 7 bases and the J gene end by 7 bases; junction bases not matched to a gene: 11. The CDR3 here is CASTGQGGTYEAFF. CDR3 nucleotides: TGTGCCAGCACCGGACAGGGAGGGACTTATGAAGCTTTCTTT.

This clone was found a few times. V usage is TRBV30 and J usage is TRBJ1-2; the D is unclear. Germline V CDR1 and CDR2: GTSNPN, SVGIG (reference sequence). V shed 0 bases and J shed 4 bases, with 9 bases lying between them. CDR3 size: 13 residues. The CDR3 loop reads CAWSVGHTYGYTF. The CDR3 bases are TGTGCCTGGAGTGTAGGGCACACCTATGGCTACACCTTC.

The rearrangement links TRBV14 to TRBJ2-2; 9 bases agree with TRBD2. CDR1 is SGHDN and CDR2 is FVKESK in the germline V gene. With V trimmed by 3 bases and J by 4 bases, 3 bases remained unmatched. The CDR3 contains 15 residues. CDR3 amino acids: CASSQRLAVTGELFF. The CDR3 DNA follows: TGTGCCAGCAGCCAGAGACTAGCGGTCACCGGGGAGCTGTTTTTT.

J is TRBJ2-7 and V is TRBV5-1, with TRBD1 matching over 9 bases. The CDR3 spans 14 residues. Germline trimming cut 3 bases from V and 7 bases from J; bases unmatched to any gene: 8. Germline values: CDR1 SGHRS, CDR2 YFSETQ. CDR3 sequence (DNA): TGCGCCAGCAGCTCCGGGACAGGGCAAGGGGAGCAGTACTTC. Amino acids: CASSSGTGQGEQYF.

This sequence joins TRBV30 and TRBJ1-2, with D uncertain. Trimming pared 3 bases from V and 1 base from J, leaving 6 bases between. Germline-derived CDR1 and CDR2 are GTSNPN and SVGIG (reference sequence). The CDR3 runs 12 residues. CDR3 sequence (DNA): TGTGCCTGGAGCGGGATTAACTATGGCTACACCTTC. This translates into CAWSGINYGYTF.

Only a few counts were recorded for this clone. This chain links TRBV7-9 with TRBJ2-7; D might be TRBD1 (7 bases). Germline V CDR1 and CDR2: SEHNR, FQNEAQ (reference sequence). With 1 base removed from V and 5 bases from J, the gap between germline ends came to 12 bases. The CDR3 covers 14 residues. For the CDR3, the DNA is TGTGCCAGCAGCTTAGAGACAGGGAGGAACGAGCAGTACTTC. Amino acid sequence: CASSLETGRNEQYF.

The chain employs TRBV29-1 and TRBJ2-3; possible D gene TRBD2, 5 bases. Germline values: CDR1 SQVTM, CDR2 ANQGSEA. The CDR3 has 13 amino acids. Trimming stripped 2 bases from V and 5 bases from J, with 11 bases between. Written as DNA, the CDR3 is TGCAGCGTTGAATCCCAGGCGGGAGATACGCAGTATTTT. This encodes CSVESQAGDTQYF.

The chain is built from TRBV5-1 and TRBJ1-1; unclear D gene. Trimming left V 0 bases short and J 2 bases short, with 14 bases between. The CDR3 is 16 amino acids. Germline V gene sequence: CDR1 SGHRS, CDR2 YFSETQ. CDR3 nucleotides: TGCGCCAGCAGCTTGGGTCTCCTCAATAGTAACACTGAAGCTTTCTTT. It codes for CASSLGLLNSNTEAFF.

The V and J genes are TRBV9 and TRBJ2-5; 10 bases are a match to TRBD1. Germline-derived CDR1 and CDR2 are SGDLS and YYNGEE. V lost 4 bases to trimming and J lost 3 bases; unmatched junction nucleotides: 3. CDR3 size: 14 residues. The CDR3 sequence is CASSIGQGEETQYF. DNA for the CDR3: TGTGCCAGCAGCATAGGACAGGGGGAAGAGACCCAGTACTTC.

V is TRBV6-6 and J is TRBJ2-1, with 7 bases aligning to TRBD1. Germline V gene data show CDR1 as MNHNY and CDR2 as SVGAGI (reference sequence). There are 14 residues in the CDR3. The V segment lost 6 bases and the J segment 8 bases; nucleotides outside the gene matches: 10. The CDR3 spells CASSPRGRGDEQFF. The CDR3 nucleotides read TGTGCCAGCAGCCCTAGGGGGCGCGGCGATGAGCAGTTCTTC.

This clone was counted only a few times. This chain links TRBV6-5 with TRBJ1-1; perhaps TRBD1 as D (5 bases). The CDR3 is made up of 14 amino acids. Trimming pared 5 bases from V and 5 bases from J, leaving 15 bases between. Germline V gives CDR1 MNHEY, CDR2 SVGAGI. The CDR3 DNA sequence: TGTGCCAGCAGTCTACCGGGGCTCGAGACTGAAGCTTTCTTT. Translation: CASSLPGLETEAFF.

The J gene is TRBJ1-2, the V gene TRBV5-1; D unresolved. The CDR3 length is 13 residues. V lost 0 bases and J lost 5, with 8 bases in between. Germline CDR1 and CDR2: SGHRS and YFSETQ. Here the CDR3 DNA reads TGCGCCAGCAGCTTGGAGCGACAATATGGCTACACCTTC. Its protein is CASSLERQYGYTF.

CDR3 region: CASSQDGSGSYNEQFF. DNA of the CDR3: TGTGCCAGCAGCCAAGATGGTAGCGGGAGCTACAATGAGCAGTTCTTC. This chain connects TRBV14 to TRBJ2-1; 9 bases agree with TRBD2. Trimming at V came to 0 bases and at J to 3 bases, leaving 3 bases not matched to a gene. This CDR3 has 16 amino acids. Germline V gives CDR1 SGHDN, CDR2 FVKESK.

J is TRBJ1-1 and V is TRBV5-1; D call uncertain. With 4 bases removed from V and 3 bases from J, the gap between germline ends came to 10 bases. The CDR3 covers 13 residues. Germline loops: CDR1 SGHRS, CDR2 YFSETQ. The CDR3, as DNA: TGCGCCAGCAGCCTACTTGCGGACACTGAAGCTTTCTTT. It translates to CASSLLADTEAFF.